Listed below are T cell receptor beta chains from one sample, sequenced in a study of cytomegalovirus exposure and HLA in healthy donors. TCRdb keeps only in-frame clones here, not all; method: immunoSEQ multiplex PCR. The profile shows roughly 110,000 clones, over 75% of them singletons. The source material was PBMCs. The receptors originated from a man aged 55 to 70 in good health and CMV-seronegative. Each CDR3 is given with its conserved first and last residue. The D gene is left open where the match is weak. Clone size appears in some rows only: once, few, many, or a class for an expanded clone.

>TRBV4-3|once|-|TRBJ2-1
TGCGCCAGCAGCCGGACAAGTTTACAGGGTAATGAGCAGTTCTTC
CASSRTSLQGNEQFF
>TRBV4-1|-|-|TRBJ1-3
TGCGCCAGCAGCCTCTTTACCAGCTCTGGAAACACCATATATTTT
CASSLFTSSGNTIYF
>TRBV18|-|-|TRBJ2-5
TGTGCCAGCTCACCATCCGGGAACCAAGAGACCCAGTACTTC
CASSPSGNQETQYF
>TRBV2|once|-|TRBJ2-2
TGTGCCACCCTCGGACTTGCCGAGGGCGGGGAGCTGTTTTTT
CATLGLAEGGELFF
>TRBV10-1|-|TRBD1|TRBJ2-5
TGCGCCAGCAGTGGTCGGGGACAGGGGGAGGAGACCCAGTACTTC
CASSGRGQGEETQYF
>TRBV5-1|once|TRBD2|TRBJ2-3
TGCGCCAGCAGCTTGGGACTAGCGGGGATCACAGATACGCAGTATTTT
CASSLGLAGITDTQYF
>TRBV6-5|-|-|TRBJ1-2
TGTGCCAGCCGGGGGGCAGGAAGTGGCGACTATGGCTACACCTTC
CASRGAGSGDYGYTF
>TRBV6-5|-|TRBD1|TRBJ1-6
TGTGCCAGCAGTTACCAGGGGGCCACCTATAATTCACCCCTCCACTTT
CASSYQGATYNSPLHF
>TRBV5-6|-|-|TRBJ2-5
TGTGCCAGCAGCCGTTTAGTTCTAGAGGAGACCCAGTACTTC
CASSRLVLEETQYF
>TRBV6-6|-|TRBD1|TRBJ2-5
TGTGCCAGCAGGCCTCCAGGGGGAGAGACCCAGTACTTC
CASRPPGGETQYF
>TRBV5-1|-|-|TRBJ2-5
TGCGCCAGCAGCTTGGCCGGAGGAGAGACCCAGTACTTC
CASSLAGGETQYF
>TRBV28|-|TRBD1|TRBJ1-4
TGTGCCAGCAGCCCAAGTCCGGGACAGGGGCTTGGTGAAAAACTGTTTTTT
CASSPSPGQGLGEKLFF
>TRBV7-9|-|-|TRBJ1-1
TGTGCCAGCAGACAAGGACAGCAGAACACTGAAGCTTTCTTT
CASRQGQQNTEAFF
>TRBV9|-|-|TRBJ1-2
TGTGCCAGCAGCGTATCCTCAGGCCCCAACTATGGCTACACCTTC
CASSVSSGPNYGYTF
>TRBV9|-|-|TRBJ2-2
TGTGCCAGCAAAGGGGGTTATGAGACCGGGGAGCTGTTTTTT
CASKGGYETGELFF
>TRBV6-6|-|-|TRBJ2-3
TGTGTCAGCGCGGGGCCTGAAGATACGCAGTATTTT
CVSAGPEDTQYF
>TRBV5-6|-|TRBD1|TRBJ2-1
TGTGCCAGCAGCAAACCGGGACAGGGCCCCAATGAGCAGTTCTTC
CASSKPGQGPNEQFF
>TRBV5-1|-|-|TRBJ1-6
TGCGCCAGCAGCTTGGGCCAGCCTAGCTCCTATAATTCACCCCTCCACTTT
CASSLGQPSSYNSPLHF
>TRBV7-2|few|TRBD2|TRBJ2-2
TGTGCCAGCAGCTTTGGCGGGGGGCAGGGGGAGCTGTTTTTT
CASSFGGGQGELFF
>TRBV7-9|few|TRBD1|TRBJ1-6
TGTGCCAGCAGCGCCAACGCCCAGGGGGTTAATTCACCCCTCCACTTT
CASSANAQGVNSPLHF
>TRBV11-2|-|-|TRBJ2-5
TGTGCCAGCAGCTTAGGACCCCGAGGGGAGACCCAGTACTTC
CASSLGPRGETQYF
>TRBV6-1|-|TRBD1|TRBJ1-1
TGTGCCAGCACAGTAACAGGGGACACTGAAGCTTTCTTT
CASTVTGDTEAFF
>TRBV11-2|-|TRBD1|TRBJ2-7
TGTGCCAGCAGCTTAGATGAGACAGGGGGCGGGTTAGAGGTTGAGCAGTACTTC
CASSLDETGGGLEVEQYF
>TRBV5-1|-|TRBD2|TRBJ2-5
TGCGCCAGCAGCTTGGCCCTATTAGCGGGGACGGAGACCCAGTACTTC
CASSLALLAGTETQYF
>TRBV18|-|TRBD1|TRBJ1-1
TGTGCCAGCTCGGCACTTCCTCAGGGGGCGGAGGGGACTGAAGCTTTCTTT
CASSALPQGAEGTEAFF
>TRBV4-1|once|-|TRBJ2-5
TGCGCCAGCAGCCAAAGGGTAGCGGAAGAGACCCAGTACTTC
CASSQRVAEETQYF
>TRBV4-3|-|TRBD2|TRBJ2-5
TGCGCCAGCAGCCCCTCCGAACCCAGCGGGGAAAATTCGTACCAAGAGACCCAGTACTTC
CASSPSEPSGENSYQETQYF
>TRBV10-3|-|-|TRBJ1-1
TGTGCCATCAGTGAGTGGGGGGTTGGCACTGAAGCTTTCTTT
CAISEWGVGTEAFF
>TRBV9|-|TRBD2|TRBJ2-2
TGTGCCAGCAGCCCGGGGGGTCTCGCGAACACCGGGGAGCTGTTTTTT
CASSPGGLANTGELFF
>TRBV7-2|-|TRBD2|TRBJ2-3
TGTGCCAGCAGCTTATGGGGGGGGTTCACAGATACGCAGTATTTT
CASSLWGGFTDTQYF
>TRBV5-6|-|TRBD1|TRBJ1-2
TGTGCCAGCAGGGAGACAGGGGACGTCTATGGCTACACCTTC
CASRETGDVYGYTF
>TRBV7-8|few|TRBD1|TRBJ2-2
TGTGCCAGCAGCGCCAGGGGGCTCGGCACCGGGGAGCTGTTTTTT
CASSARGLGTGELFF
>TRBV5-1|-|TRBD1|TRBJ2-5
TGCGCCAGCAGCCTTAAAACAGGGGGAGAGACCCAGTACTTC
CASSLKTGGETQYF
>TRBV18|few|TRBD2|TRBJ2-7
TGTGCCAGCTCGTCCAGCGGGGGGCAAGTATGGAGCTCCTACGAGCAGTACTTC
CASSSSGGQVWSSYEQYF
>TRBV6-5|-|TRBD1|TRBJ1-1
TGTGCCAGCAGGCGGACAGGGTTCGGTACTGAAGCTTTCTTT
CASRRTGFGTEAFF
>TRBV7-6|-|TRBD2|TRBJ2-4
TGTGCCAGCAGCCGTAGCGGGGGGGCTGGGATTCAGTACTTC
CASSRSGGAGIQYF
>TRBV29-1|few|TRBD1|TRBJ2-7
TGCAGCGTTGAAACTTCGGGACAGGAGATCTACGAGCAGTACTTC
CSVETSGQEIYEQYF
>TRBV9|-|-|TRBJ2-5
TGTGCCAGCAGTCTATTCGGGGAGGCCCAAGAGACCCAGTACTTC
CASSLFGEAQETQYF
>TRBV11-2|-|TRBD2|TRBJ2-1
TGTGCCAGCAGTATTATAGCGGGGGGGGCATACAATGAGCAGTTCTTC
CASSIIAGGAYNEQFF
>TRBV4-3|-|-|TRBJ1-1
TGCGCCAGCAGCCAGGCTGGACTGATGAACACTGAAGCTTTCTTT
CASSQAGLMNTEAFF
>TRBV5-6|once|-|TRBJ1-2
TGTGCCAGCAGCGGCCGGGGGGCCTATGGCTACACCTTC
CASSGRGAYGYTF
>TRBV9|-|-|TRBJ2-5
TGTGCCAGCAGCCCTAGAGGAGGCGACAAAGAGACCCAGTACTTC
CASSPRGGDKETQYF
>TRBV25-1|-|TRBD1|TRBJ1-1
TGTGCCAGCAGTGAACGGACAGGGGTGGGGAACACTGAAGCTTTCTTT
CASSERTGVGNTEAFF
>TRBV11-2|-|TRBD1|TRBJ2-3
TGTGCCAGCAGCTTGTCAGGGGGATCGGATACGCAGTATTTT
CASSLSGGSDTQYF
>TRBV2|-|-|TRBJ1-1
TGTGCCTCCAGGGGTGATAACACTGAAGCTTTCTTT
CASRGDNTEAFF
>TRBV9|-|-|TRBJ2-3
TGTGCCAGCAGCCTCGGGAACACAGATACGCAGTATTTT
CASSLGNTDTQYF
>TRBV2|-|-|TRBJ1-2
TGTGCCAGCAGGCGGGCCGGGGATGGCTACACCTTC
CASRRAGDGYTF
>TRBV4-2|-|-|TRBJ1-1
TGTGCCAGCAGCCAAGCAACGGGAGTCCGCACTGAAGCTTTCTTT
CASSQATGVRTEAFF
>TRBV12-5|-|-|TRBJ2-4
TGTGCTAGTGGTTTGGTACACCACGCCTTC
CASGLVHHAF
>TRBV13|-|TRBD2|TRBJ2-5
TGTGCCAGCAGCTTGGGGGGGTGGGAGACCCAGTACTTC
CASSLGGWETQYF
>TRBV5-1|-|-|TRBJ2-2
TGCGCCAGCAGCTCCCTAGCGTCGGACACCGGGGAGCTGTTTTTT
CASSSLASDTGELFF
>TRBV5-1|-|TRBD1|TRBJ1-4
TGCGCCAGCAGCTTGGCTAGGACAGGGGCAACTAATGAAAAACTGTTTTTT
CASSLARTGATNEKLFF
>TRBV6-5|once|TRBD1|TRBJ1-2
TGTGCCAGCAGTTACAGGGACAGGGGAGGAGGCTACACCTTC
CASSYRDRGGGYTF
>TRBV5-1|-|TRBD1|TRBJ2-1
TGCGCCAGCAGCTTGGTGAAAGGGACAGTCGACAATGAGCAGTTCTTC
CASSLVKGTVDNEQFF